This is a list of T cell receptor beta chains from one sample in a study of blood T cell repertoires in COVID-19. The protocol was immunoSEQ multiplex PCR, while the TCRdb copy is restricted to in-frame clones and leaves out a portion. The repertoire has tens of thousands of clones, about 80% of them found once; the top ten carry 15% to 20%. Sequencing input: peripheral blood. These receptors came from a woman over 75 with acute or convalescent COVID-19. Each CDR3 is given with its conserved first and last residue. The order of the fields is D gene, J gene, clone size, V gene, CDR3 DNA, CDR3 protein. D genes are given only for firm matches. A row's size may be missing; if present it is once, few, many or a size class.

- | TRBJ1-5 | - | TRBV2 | TGTGCCAGCAGTGAAAACAGCATCAATCAGCCCCAGCATTTT | CASSENSINQPQHF
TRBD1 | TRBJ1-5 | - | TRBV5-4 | TGTGCCAGCAGCTCCGGGACAGGGGGCCCAGGCAATCAGCCCCAGCATTTT | CASSSGTGGPGNQPQHF
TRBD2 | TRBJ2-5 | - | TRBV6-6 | TGTGCCAGCAGCCGGAGCGGGAGGGCCGGGGAGACCCAGTACTTC | CASSRSGRAGETQYF
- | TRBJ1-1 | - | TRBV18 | TGTGCCAGCTCACCTGGGGGCGACACTGAAGCTTTCTTT | CASSPGGDTEAFF
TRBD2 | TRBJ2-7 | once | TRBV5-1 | TGCGCCAGCAGCTCAAGCGGGGGCAGAACCTACGAGCAGTACTTC | CASSSSGGRTYEQYF
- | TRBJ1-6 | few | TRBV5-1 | TGCGCCAGCAGCTTGGGACAGACTAATTCACCCCTCCACTTT | CASSLGQTNSPLHF
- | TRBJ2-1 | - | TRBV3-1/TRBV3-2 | TGTGCCAGCAGCCATAACTCTGAGCAGTTCTTC | CASSHNSEQFF
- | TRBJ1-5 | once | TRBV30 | TGTGCCTGGAGTTCAGCAGGAGGACTATATAGCAATCAGCCCCAGCATTTT | CAWSSAGGLYSNQPQHF
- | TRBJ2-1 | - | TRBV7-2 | TGTGCCAGCAGCCGCTCCGGGACTCCCGAGCAGTTCTTC | CASSRSGTPEQFF
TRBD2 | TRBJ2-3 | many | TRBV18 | TGTGCCAGCTCAGGGACTAGCGGCACAGATACGCAGTATTTT | CASSGTSGTDTQYF
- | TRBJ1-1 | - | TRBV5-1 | TGCGCCAGCAGCTTTGTGGAAGGGGACACTGAAGCTTTCTTT | CASSFVEGDTEAFF
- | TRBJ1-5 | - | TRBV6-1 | TGTGCCAGCAGTGAATCGGGAAGGGTCAATCAGCCCCAGCATTTT | CASSESGRVNQPQHF
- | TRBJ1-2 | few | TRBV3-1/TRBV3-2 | TGTGCCAGCAGCCTCCCAGACAGCCTCTATGGCTACACCTTC | CASSLPDSLYGYTF
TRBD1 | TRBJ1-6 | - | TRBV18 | TGTGCCAGCTCACCCCGAACAGGGGATTCACCCCTCCACTTT | CASSPRTGDSPLHF
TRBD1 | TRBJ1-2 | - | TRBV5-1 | TGCGCCAGCAGCAAGGGACAGGGAGATGGCTACACCTTC | CASSKGQGDGYTF
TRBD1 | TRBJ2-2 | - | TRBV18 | TGTGCCAGCTCACCGACAGGGGGCACCGGGGAGCTGTTTTTT | CASSPTGGTGELFF
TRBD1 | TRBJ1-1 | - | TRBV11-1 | TGTGCCAGCAGCCCTCGGGACAGGGGTTTTGAAGCTTTCTTT | CASSPRDRGFEAFF
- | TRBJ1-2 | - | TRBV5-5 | TGTGCCAGCAGCTTGTGGTTACAGGCGAGGATAGGCTACACCTTC | CASSLWLQARIGYTF
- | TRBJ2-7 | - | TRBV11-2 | TGTGCCAGCAGCTTAGGCTGGGACAAGCTCGAGCAGTACTTC | CASSLGWDKLEQYF
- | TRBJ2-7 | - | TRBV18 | TGTGCCAGCTCACCAGACTTTTTGGGGGGATACGAGCAGTACTTC | CASSPDFLGGYEQYF
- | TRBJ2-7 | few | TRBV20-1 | TGCAGTGCTAGCTCTACCTACGAGCAGTACTTC | CSASSTYEQYF
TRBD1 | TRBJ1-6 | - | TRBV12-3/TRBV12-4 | TGTGCCAGCAGCCCCCCAGGGGGTTCACCCCTCCACTTT | CASSPPGGSPLHF
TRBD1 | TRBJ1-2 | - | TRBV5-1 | TGCGCCAGCAGCCCGGGACAGGGGTATGGCTACACCTTC | CASSPGQGYGYTF
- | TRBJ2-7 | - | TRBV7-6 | TGTGCCAGCAGCTTAGGAGCGTCGGCCACCTACGAGCAGTACTTC | CASSLGASATYEQYF
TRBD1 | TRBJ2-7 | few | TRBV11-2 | TGTGCCAGCAGCACCACGACAGGGGGCTACGAGCAGTACTTC | CASSTTTGGYEQYF
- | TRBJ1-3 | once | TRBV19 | TGTGCCAGTAGTACCGGGTCTACTGGAAACACCATATATTTT | CASSTGSTGNTIYF
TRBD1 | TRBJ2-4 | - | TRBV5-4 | TGTGCCAGCAGCTTACCGGGACAGGGGGCACACATTCAGTACTTC | CASSLPGQGAHIQYF
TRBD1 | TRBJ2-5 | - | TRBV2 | TGTGCCAGCAGCATTGGGACAGGAGGAGAGACCCAGTACTTC | CASSIGTGGETQYF
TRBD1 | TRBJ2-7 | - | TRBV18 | TGTGCCAGCTCACCCGGGACAGGGCGCGAGCAGTACTTC | CASSPGTGREQYF
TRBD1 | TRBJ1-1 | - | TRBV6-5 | TGTGCCAGCAGTAATGGGGGACAGGCTAACACTGAAGCTTTCTTT | CASSNGGQANTEAFF
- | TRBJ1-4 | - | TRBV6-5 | TGTGCCAGCAGTCCTCCGGGGAACTCTAATGAAAAACTGTTTTTT | CASSPPGNSNEKLFF
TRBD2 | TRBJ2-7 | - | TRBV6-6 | TGTGCCAGCAGCGACCGTAGCGGGGGAGGCTACGAGCAGTACTTC | CASSDRSGGGYEQYF
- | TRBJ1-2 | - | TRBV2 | TGTGCCAGCAGGACAGGCACTAACTATGGCTACACCTTC | CASRTGTNYGYTF
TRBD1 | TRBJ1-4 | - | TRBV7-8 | TGTGCCAGCAGCCCAGGGACAGTGGAAAAACTGTTTTTT | CASSPGTVEKLFF
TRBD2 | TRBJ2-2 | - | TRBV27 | TGTGCCAGCCGAAGCGGGGGCTATAACACCGGGGAGCTGTTTTTT | CASRSGGYNTGELFF
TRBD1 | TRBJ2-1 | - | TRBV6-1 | TGTGCCAGCAGTGAGGACAGGGTCTACAATGAGCAGTTCTTC | CASSEDRVYNEQFF
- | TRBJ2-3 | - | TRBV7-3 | TGTGCCAGCAGGCCCCCCGGGGTGAGCACAGATACGCAGTATTTT | CASRPPGVSTDTQYF
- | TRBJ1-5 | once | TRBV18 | TGTGCCAGCTCAGAGATAGGGGGTAATAGCAATCAGCCCCAGCATTTT | CASSEIGGNSNQPQHF
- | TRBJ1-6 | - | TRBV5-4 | TGTGCCAGCAGCTCTTTTCGCGGGGTGGATTCACCCCTCCACTTT | CASSSFRGVDSPLHF
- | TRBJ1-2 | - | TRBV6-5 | TGTGCCAGCAGTTACCCGGACGGAGGGGGCTACACCTTC | CASSYPDGGGYTF
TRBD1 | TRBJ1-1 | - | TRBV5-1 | TGCGCCAGCAGCGGAGGGGGCGAGAGCACTGAAGCTTTCTTT | CASSGGGESTEAFF
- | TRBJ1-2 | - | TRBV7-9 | TGTGCCAGCAGGCTATCCCAGGGGCATGGCTACACCTTC | CASRLSQGHGYTF
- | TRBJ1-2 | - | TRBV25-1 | TGTGCCAGCAGTTCAGGGTACTATGGCTACACCTTC | CASSSGYYGYTF
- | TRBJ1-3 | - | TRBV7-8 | TGTGCCAGCAGCTCTCAGGCTAACTCTGGAAACACCATATATTTT | CASSSQANSGNTIYF
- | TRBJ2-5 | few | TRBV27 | TGTGCCAGCAGTTTGAGGGTTCCCCAAGAGACCCAGTACTTC | CASSLRVPQETQYF
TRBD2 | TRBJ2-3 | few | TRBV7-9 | TGTGCCAGCAGCTTAATGAGCGGGGGGGCAGATACGCAGTATTTT | CASSLMSGGADTQYF
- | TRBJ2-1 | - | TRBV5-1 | TGCGCCAGCAGCTGGGAGGACCTGACGTCCAATGAGCAGTTCTTC | CASSWEDLTSNEQFF
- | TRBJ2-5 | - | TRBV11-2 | TGTGCCAGCAGCCCGGGGTACCAAGAGACCCAGTACTTC | CASSPGYQETQYF
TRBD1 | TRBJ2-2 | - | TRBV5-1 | TGCGCCAGCAGCTTGACCCCCGGGACAGGGGACACCGGGGAGCTGTTTTTT | CASSLTPGTGDTGELFF